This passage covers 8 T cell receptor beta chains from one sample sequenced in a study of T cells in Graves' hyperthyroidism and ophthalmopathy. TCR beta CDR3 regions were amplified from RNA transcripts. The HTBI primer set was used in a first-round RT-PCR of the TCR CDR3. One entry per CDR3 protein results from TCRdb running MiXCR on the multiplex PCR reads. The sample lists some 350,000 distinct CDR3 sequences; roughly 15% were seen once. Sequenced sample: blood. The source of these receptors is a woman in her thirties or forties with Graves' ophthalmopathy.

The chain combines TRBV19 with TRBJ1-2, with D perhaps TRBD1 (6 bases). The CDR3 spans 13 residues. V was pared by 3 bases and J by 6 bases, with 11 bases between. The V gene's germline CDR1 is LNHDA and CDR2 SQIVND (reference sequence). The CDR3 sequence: CASSIRTANGYTF. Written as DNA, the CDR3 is TGTGCCAGTAGTATCCGGACAGCAAATGGCTACACCTTC.

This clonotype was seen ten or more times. CDR3: CASSPAGQFSGNTIYF. The CDR3 nucleotides are TGTGCCAGCAGTCCCGCCGGACAGTTCTCTGGAAACACCATATATTTT. J is TRBJ1-3 and V is TRBV6-1, with D maybe TRBD1 (6 bases). The CDR3 runs 16 residues. The germline V and J ends were trimmed by 5 bases and 0 bases, with 14 bases remaining between them. The germline CDR1 and CDR2 sequences are MNHNS and SASEGT.

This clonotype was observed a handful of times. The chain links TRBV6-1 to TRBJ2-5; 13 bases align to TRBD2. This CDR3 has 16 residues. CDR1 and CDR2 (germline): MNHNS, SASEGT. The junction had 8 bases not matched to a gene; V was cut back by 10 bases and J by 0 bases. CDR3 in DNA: TGTGCCACCGCGACTAGCGGGGGGCACGACCAAGAGACCCAGTACTTC. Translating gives CATATSGGHDQETQYF.

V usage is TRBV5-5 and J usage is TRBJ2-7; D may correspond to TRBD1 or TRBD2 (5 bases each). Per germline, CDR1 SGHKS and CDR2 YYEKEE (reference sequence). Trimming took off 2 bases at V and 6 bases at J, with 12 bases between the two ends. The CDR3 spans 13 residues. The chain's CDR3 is CASSFGARGEQYF. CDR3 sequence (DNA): TGTGCCAGCAGCTTCGGGGCCCGCGGCGAGCAGTACTTC.

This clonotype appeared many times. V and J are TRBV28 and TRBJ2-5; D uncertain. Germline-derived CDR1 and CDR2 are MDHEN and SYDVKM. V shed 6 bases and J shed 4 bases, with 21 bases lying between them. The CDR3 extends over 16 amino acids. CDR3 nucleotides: TGTGCCAGCAGCAATGGGATTGACGGAATGGGAGAGACCCAGTACTTC. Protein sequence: CASSNGIDGMGETQYF.

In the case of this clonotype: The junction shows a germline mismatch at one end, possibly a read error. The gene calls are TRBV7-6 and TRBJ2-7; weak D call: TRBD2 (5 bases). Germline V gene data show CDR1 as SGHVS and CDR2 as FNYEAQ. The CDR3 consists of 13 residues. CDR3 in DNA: TGTACCAGCAGCTTAAGAGGTCTGGAGGCGCAGTACTTC. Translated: CTSSLRGLEAQYF.

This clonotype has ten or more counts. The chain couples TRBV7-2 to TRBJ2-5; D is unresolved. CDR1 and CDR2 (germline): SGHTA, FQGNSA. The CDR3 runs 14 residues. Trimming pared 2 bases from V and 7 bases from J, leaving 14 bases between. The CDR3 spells CASSLHHGVGTQYF. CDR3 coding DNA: TGTGCCAGCAGCTTACACCACGGTGTTGGGACCCAGTACTTC.

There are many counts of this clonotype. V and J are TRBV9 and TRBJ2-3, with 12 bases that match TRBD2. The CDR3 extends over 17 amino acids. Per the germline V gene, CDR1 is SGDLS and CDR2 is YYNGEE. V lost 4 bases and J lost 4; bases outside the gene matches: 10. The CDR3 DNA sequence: TGTGCCAGCAGCTTCTCCTCTAGCGGGGGGGCCGCAGATACGCAGTATTTT. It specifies CASSFSSSGGAADTQYF.